The 5 T cell receptor beta chains below all came from one sample that was sequenced in a study of OX40 agonist ivuxolimab in advanced cancers. The library was produced with the immunoSEQ multiplex PCR assay. TCRdb took over this immuneACCESS table, retaining in-frame rearrangements with V and J assigned. Such tables are incomplete; in checked studies, under half of the missing clones stem from an unresolved V gene, and the remainder is unexplained. The sample contains about 45,000 clones, 80% of them found a single time. Under 11% of the sample comes from the top ten. This specimen was CD4+ or CD8+ T cells sorted from blood, taken in a trial of the OX40 agonist ivuxolimab. These receptors originate from an adult with an advanced solid tumor such as melanoma, head and neck, liver or kidney cancer.

J is TRBJ2-2 and V is TRBV4-2; D might be TRBD2 (5 bases). Trimming took 2 bases from V and 3 from J, leaving 13 bases between them. This CDR3 contains 16 residues. From germline, CDR1 is LGHNA and CDR2 YNFKEQ. CDR3 DNA: TGTGCCAGCAGCCAATCCTCGCGGGCTTACACCGGGGAGCTGTTTTTT. This translates into CASSQSSRAYTGELFF.

In its sample, this clone is medium-sized. The chain carries TRBV28 and TRBJ2-3; D is unclear. V lost 2 bases and J 6 bases, leaving 9 bases between the germline ends. The CDR3 totals 13 residues. Germline V gene lookup returns CDR1 MDHEN and CDR2 SYDVKM. CDR3 sequence reads: CASSLAGRDTQYF. The CDR3 nucleotides are TGTGCCAGCAGTTTAGCTGGACGGGATACGCAGTATTTT.

The chain is built from TRBV11-2 and TRBJ2-4; 7 positions match TRBD1. The trim removed 5 bases at V and 9 bases at J, leaving 10 bases unmatched. Germline assignment: CDR1 SGHAT and CDR2 FQNNGV. The CDR3 runs 14 residues. CDR3 coding DNA: TGTGCCAGCAGCCCAGACAGGGCCCTGGGCATTCAGTACTTC. Amino acids: CASSPDRALGIQYF.

The gene calls are TRBV4-3 and TRBJ1-1; D remains unclear. Trimming stripped 0 bases from V and 1 base from J, with 6 bases between. The CDR3 loop spans 14 amino acids. Germline CDR1 and CDR2: LGHNA and YSLEER. CDR3 sequence reads: CASSQDSKNTEAFF. CDR3 coding DNA: TGCGCCAGCAGCCAAGATTCCAAGAACACTGAAGCTTTCTTT.

The rearrangement uses TRBV5-1 and TRBJ2-5; TRBD1 agrees at 12 bases. After removal of 2 bases from V and 4 bases from J, the junction contained 6 bases not matched to a gene. Germline V gene data show CDR1 as SGHRS and CDR2 as YFSETQ. The CDR3 is 16 amino acids. The CDR3 coding sequence is TGCGCCAGCAGCTTTACTGGGACAGGGGGCCGAGAGACCCAGTACTTC. Encoded protein: CASSFTGTGGRETQYF.